This T cell receptor beta chain was sequenced during a study of cytomegalovirus exposure and HLA in healthy donors (dated by TCRdb to about 2017). Concerning the study at large: An earlier analysis of some 500 of the donors reported more than 250 Gb of sequence data and roughly 100 million unique TCR beta sequences from some 180 million T cells. An early release covering just under 650 HLA-typed donors comprised about 290 gigabases of sequencing data and approximately 80 million unique TCR sequences. Of the roughly 410 genotyped donors, roughly 80% were placed in the genetic ancestry cluster associated with self-reported Caucasian donors. The study aimed to test whether signatures of past pathogen exposure could be identified by cataloging public T cell receptors. The study used immunosequencing to profile the T cell repertoires of 600 to 850 subjects and linked those repertoires to cytomegalovirus serostatus. In addition to the first cohort of 650 to 800 subjects, a separate validation cohort of 100 to 150 different subjects was used. To predict cytomegalovirus infection status, the study brought together high-throughput TCR immunosequencing, statistical association of individual TCRs with disease status, and machine learning. A later analysis re-analyzed previously published TCR beta repertoires from approximately 700 donors and added high-resolution HLA genotyping to study TCR occurrence patterns. Rather than using new phenotypic data, the later analysis identified candidate immune exposures from TCR beta sequences and from how often those sequences occurred across donors. An earlier analysis of several hundred of the donors applied high-throughput TCR beta sequencing to assess whether each TCR beta V gene segment acted as functional or pseudogenic. Donor age, sex, ethnicity and CMV serostatus were compiled alongside the repertoire data. A later genetic analysis took genome-wide SNP genotypes for about 55% of the 666 donors and used that subset as a discovery cohort. All discovery cohort repertoires had been generated on a single sequencing platform. Both class I and class II loci were covered by HLA typing, at four-digit resolution. Typing coverage varied by locus: about 620-640 donors for A, B, C, DRB1 and DQB1; 522 for DQA1; around 610 for DPA1; 450 to 480 for DPB1. A handful of DR-DQ haplotypes were handled as single units for association and clustering because linkage in the cohort was strong. On average, around 240,000 unique TCR beta nucleotide sequences were sequenced per donor among a few hundred genotyped donors of the cohort, with roughly 18% of those sequences being non-productive.

As for this clone: This receptor's antigen is unknown. The junction differs from germline at one of its ends, possibly a read error.

Libraries were prepared through the immunoSEQ multiplex PCR assay. The multiplex PCR relied on a mix of 60 forward primers for TCR Vbeta segments and 13 reverse primers for TCR Jbeta segments. The CDR3 region of rearranged TCR beta genes was amplified from genomic DNA by a multiplex PCR assay. The amplified TCR beta libraries were sequenced on the Illumina HiSeq System as 87-base-pair reads. The study's own analysis went as follows. A later analysis tallied 75 million to 95 million unique TCR beta chains across the 700 or so repertoires, and about 12 million of those chains were shared by two or more donors. To remove PCR and sequencing errors, raw reads were error-corrected and collapsed into unique sequences using a nearest-neighbor algorithm that merged closely related sequences. CDR3 sequences were aligned to IMGT reference sequences to assign V, D and J gene segments. For a sequence to be retained, a match of at least six nucleotides was required to both a V gene segment and a J gene segment. Rearrangements were called productive when the CDR3 lacked stop codons and stayed in frame with V and J; all others were non-productive. Following IMGT convention, CDR3 was defined as the stretch from the second conserved V-encoded cysteine up to the conserved J-encoded phenylalanine. The earlier analysis of 550 to 650 of the donors excluded any sequence lacking an unambiguous match to a single V gene segment. In an earlier analysis of 587 of the donors, V segments were called functional above 56.7% productive rearrangements and were called segregating when the between-donor standard deviation exceeded 5%. A statistical classification framework was built to diagnose cytomegalovirus status from the catalog of TCR beta chain sequences. V and J gene assignment, in a later analysis, came from comparing TCR nucleotide sequences with IMGT/GENE-DB human TR gene sequences. The TCRdist pipeline was used in a later analysis to assign CDR3 sequences and most-parsimonious VDJ recombination scenarios. In a later analysis, each TCR beta chain was defined by its CDR3 amino acid sequence together with its V-gene family, and reads without a unique V-gene family were excluded. A later analysis removed 550 to 650 highly shared, low-generation-probability nucleotide sequences to deal with suspected cross-contamination and a sequencing artifact. In a later analysis, a clonal expansion index for each public chain was calculated from normalized within-repertoire ranks of inferred template counts. In a later analysis, generation probabilities were computed with a VDJ recombination model fitted to out-of-frame rearrangements, and the resulting probabilities were checked against IGoR. Hypergeometric tests were used in a later analysis to score TCR-TCR, TCR-HLA and TCR-CMV co-occurrence, with a repertoire-size bias correction applied to the TCR pairs. In a later analysis, false discovery rates were estimated by permuting HLA or CMV assignments 20 times. A later analysis grouped co-occurring TCRs with DBSCAN, adding TCRdist sequence similarity when clustering within HLA-allele-positive subsets. Repertoires with fewer than 30,000 or more than 120,000 public chains, plus five repertoires with anomalous nucleotide sharing, were excluded from co-occurrence clustering. This immuneACCESS table, as held by TCRdb, lists in-frame sequences with V and J called but not all clones. Of the missing ones, under half trace to an unresolved V gene in checked studies; the others have no known cause. V, J and clone size were drawn from that table, and D and trimming were deduced from the DNA. The sample table holds 85,000 to 100,000 clones, of which roughly 80% were seen once. The top ten clones comprise 7.3% of the sample.

The cohort comprised under 700 healthy bone marrow donors. At the time of sampling, all cohort members were nominally healthy, though unrecorded immune exposures were likely present. The donor was CMV seropositive and was included in the group of 250 to 300 seropositive cohort members. Every donor gave a peripheral blood sample, and the peripheral blood mononuclear cells from that sample were used for TCR beta sequencing. The Qiagen DNeasy Blood Extraction Kit was used to extract genomic DNA from the blood cell samples. There are 16 amino acids in the CDR3, from cysteine to phenylalanine inclusive. The sequence is cut down to CDR3 DNA, 48 bases in frame from base 1. CDR1 and CDR2 are read off the germline V gene as SGHRS and YFSETQ. Overall results and qualifications from the work: According to the authors, the approach could potentially be generalized to other disease states and immunological phenotypes. The classifier was reported to diagnose cytomegalovirus status with high specificity and sensitivity in both the original cohort and the validation cohort. The only immune exposure information available for the cohort was CMV serostatus. In a later analysis, the rate of TCR association differed among HLA loci, with DRB1 alleles having the most associated TCRs and HLA-C alleles having the fewest. A cluster of highly shared sequence variants was judged likely to represent a technical artifact of the sequencing pipeline. In a later analysis, HLA-associated TCR beta chains showed more clonal expansion and lower generation probabilities than non-associated chains that were equally common. Most TCR sequences were seen in very few donors, while some public TCRs were found in many individuals. A further reported finding was that TCR beta sequences accurately predicted the HLA-A and HLA-B alleles for most subjects in the first cohort. Strong co-occurrence of HLA alleles, especially DR and DQ, made assigning TCR associations to individual alleles difficult. In vitro tests confirmed that a few of the cytomegalovirus-associated TCR beta chains recognize cytomegalovirus antigens. A later genetic analysis reported fewer N-insertions in productive TCRs among donors in an Asian-associated ancestry cluster than the roughly 700-donor mean. Because HLA typing was unavailable for some donors at each locus, only the typed subset was used in association tests. In a later analysis, 15,000 to 20,000 TCR beta sequences were associated with specific HLA alleles at a false discovery rate of 0.05. A later analysis found that most CMV-associated TCR beta chains appeared HLA-restricted, with HLA associations seemingly driven largely by CMV exposure. In a later analysis, several top co-occurrence clusters were reported to appear linked to parvovirus B19, influenza, CMV and Epstein-Barr virus. Correlated functional status among segregating V segments might be attributable to linkage disequilibrium, but an unknown experimental factor could not be ruled out. A total of 150 to 200 TCR beta chains were listed by the study as associated with cytomegalovirus. Because the 87-base-pair reads could not distinguish some IMGT-functional V segments, including TRBV6-2 and TRBV6-3, those segments were excluded. A later genetic analysis associated a missense DCLRE1C variant with V-gene and J-gene trimming of TCR beta chains, and an independent cohort replicated the association. Because counts were too low, some 16 rarely observed V segments, including chromosome 9 orphons, were excluded from the earlier analysis of some 590 of the donors. Broadly in line with IMGT annotations, most TCR beta V segments showed up in productive rearrangements about 87% or about 30% of the time in an earlier analysis of 587 of the donors. Only TCR beta chains were sequenced in this cohort, and the absence of alpha or paired-chain data limited detectable features. Sequencing depth was assumed to be roughly uniform across donors in the presence/absence analyses, though that assumption may not hold.

The source is a man in his fifties in good health and CMV-seropositive. The chain is made from TRBV5-1 and TRBJ1-6, with 9 junctional bases fitting TRBD1. Sequencing was done on a sample of PBMCs. The CDR3 loop reads CASSIGTGNNNSPLNF. Read as DNA, the sequence is TGCGCCAGCAGCATCGGGACAGGGAATAATAATTCACCCCTCAACTTT. Where the CDR3 stops, the reference TRBV5-1 and TRBJ1-6 genes take over; the full variable domain is KAGVTQTPRYLIKTRGQQVTLSCSPISGHRSVSWYQQTPGQGLQFLFEYFSETQRNKGNFPGRFSGRQFSNSRSEMNVSTLELGDSALYLCASSIGTGNNNSPLNFGNGTRLTVT.